Listed below are T cell receptor beta chains from one sample, sequenced in a study of Ad26.COV2.S vaccination and SARS-CoV-2 variants. Profiled with immunoSEQ multiplex PCR; TCRdb holds only in-frame clones, not every one. The repertoire consists of 410,000 or so clones, with over 80% occurring once and the leading ten covering about 1.7%. The source was peripheral blood, collected in a trial of Ad26.COV2.S vaccine versus placebo. These receptor sequences come from a person aged 18-65 years who received the Ad26.COV2.S COVID-19 vaccine or a placebo. CDR3s include the opening cysteine and the closing phenylalanine or tryptophan. Fields, in order: V gene, J gene, D gene, clone size, CDR3 DNA, CDR3 protein. The D gene is left open where the match is weak. Size tells how often a clone was seen (once, few, many) or the class of an expanded clone, and some rows leave it out.

>TRBV29-1|TRBJ1-1|.|.
TGCAGCGTGGGGGGAACGGGACTTATGAACACTGAAGCTTTCTTT
CSVGGTGLMNTEAFF
>TRBV28|TRBJ1-1|.|.
TGTGCCAGCAGTTCGGAGTGGACCTTGAACACTGAAGCTTTCTTT
CASSSEWTLNTEAFF
>TRBV9|TRBJ2-1|TRBD2|.
TGTGCCAGCAGCGGGCTAGCGGGACTATACAATGAGCAGTTCTTC
CASSGLAGLYNEQFF
>TRBV18|TRBJ2-5|.|.
TGTGCCAGCACGCGCGGAGGCCAAGAGACCCAGTACTTC
CASTRGGQETQYF
>TRBV5-5|TRBJ2-1|TRBD2|once
TGTGCCAGCAGCTTTCAAGCGGGGGGCAATGAGCAGTTCTTC
CASSFQAGGNEQFF
>TRBV4-1|TRBJ1-2|.|.
TGCGCCAGCAGCCAAGAAAGTCTCCGGGATCACTATGGCTACACCTTC
CASSQESLRDHYGYTF
>TRBV3-1/TRBV3-2|TRBJ1-2|.|.
TGTGCCAGCAGCCACCTGGCGGGGGAGTATGGCTACACCTTC
CASSHLAGEYGYTF
>TRBV5-1|TRBJ1-4|.|.
TGCGCCAGCAGCGCTTGGACTCCGGGACAATCCGAAAAACTGTTTTTT
CASSAWTPGQSEKLFF
>TRBV7-2|TRBJ2-2|TRBD2|.
TGTGCCAGCAGCAAATTCCGGGGGGTGACGAACACCGGGGAGCTGTTTTTT
CASSKFRGVTNTGELFF
>TRBV6-5|TRBJ2-3|TRBD1|.
TGTGCCAGCAGATCCGGGACAGGGGGCACAGATACGCAGTATTTT
CASRSGTGGTDTQYF
>TRBV12-3/TRBV12-4|TRBJ1-2|.|.
TGTGCCAGCAGACCCGACAGTTATGGCTACACCTTC
CASRPDSYGYTF
>TRBV9|TRBJ2-3|.|.
TGTGCCAGCAGCGTAGCAGTGGGGGCCCCCGCAGATACGCAGTATTTT
CASSVAVGAPADTQYF
>TRBV24-1|TRBJ2-2|.|.
TGTGCCACCAGACCGGGGGCGAACACCGGGGAGCTGTTTTTT
CATRPGANTGELFF
>TRBV6-5|TRBJ1-2|.|.
TGTGCCAGCAGTTACTTCCAGGGGTTTGGCTACACCTTC
CASSYFQGFGYTF
>TRBV2|TRBJ1-6|.|.
TGTGCCAGCAGCAGACAGGAAAGCTCCTATAATTCACCCCTCCACTTT
CASSRQESSYNSPLHF
>TRBV10-3|TRBJ2-7|TRBD1|.
TGTGCCATCAGTGAGTCCCGGGACAGGGGTTCCTACGAGCAGTACTTC
CAISESRDRGSYEQYF
>TRBV5-6|TRBJ1-5|TRBD1|.
TGTGCCAGCAGCTTGCAAAGGGACAGATATTATAGCAATCAGCCCCAGCATTTT
CASSLQRDRYYSNQPQHF
>TRBV7-2|TRBJ2-5|.|.
TGTGCCAGCAGCCCCCAGAGCCTCCAAGAGACCCAGTACTTC
CASSPQSLQETQYF
>TRBV6-6|TRBJ2-7|.|.
TGTGCCAGCAGTCAACTATTCGGAGTCTCGGATATCTCCATAGAGTTCCGCTACGAGCAGTACTTC
CASSQLFGVSDISIEFRYEQYF
>TRBV27|TRBJ1-2|.|.
TGTGCCAGCAGTCCTAGGGGACACAGGGGCTACACCTTC
CASSPRGHRGYTF
>TRBV14|TRBJ2-3|TRBD2|.
TGTGCCAGCAGCTTTGGACTAGCGGGGTGGACCACTACCACAGATACGCAGTATTTT
CASSFGLAGWTTTTDTQYF
>TRBV9|TRBJ1-1|TRBD1|once
TGTGCCAGCAGCGGTCCCCGGACAGGGGGCACTGAAGCTTTCTTT
CASSGPRTGGTEAFF
>TRBV29-1|TRBJ1-2|.|.
TGCAGCGTTGTTTCGGATGGCTACACCTTC
CSVVSDGYTF
>TRBV5-4|TRBJ2-2|TRBD1|.
TGTGCCAGCAGCCCGGGACAGGGGGTCACCGGGGAGCTGTTTTTT
CASSPGQGVTGELFF
>TRBV5-1|TRBJ2-7|.|.
TGCGCCAGCAGCTTGGGCCAGATCTCCTACGAGCAGTACTTC
CASSLGQISYEQYF
>TRBV19|TRBJ1-3|.|.
TGTGCCAGTAGTTCCCAGGGAACTGGAAACACCATATATTTT
CASSSQGTGNTIYF
>TRBV4-3|TRBJ2-1|TRBD1|.
TGCGCCAGCAGCCAAGCCCTAACCGGGACAGCCTACAATGAGCAGTTCTTC
CASSQALTGTAYNEQFF
>TRBV25-1|TRBJ2-6|.|.
TGTGCCACCTCCGGTACAGGGACCCCCTCTGGGGCCAACGTCCTGACTTTC
CATSGTGTPSGANVLTF
>TRBV21-1|TRBJ1-3|.|.
TGTGCCAGCAGCACCCACCCCCGGGACTCTGGAAACACCATATATTTT
CASSTHPRDSGNTIYF
>TRBV4-1|TRBJ2-7|.|.
TGCGCCAGCAGCGAAACTATTCTAAGAAAGCAGGGGGGACGCTCCTACGAGCAGTACTTC
CASSETILRKQGGRSYEQYF
>TRBV5-8|TRBJ2-7|.|.
TGTGCCAGCAGCTTGGCGGGAACATACTACGAGCAGTACTTC
CASSLAGTYYEQYF
>TRBV30|TRBJ1-2|.|.
TGTGCCTGGAGTAGGGGAGGTGGCTATGGCTACACCTTC
CAWSRGGGYGYTF
>TRBV6-2/TRBV6-3|TRBJ2-2|TRBD2|.
TGTGCCAGCAGTTACCGACTAGCGGGGAACACCGGGGAGCTGTTTTTT
CASSYRLAGNTGELFF
>TRBV5-1|TRBJ2-5|.|.
TGCGCCAGCAGCCGTTCCACAACCCAAGAGACCCAGTACTTC
CASSRSTTQETQYF
>TRBV27|TRBJ2-5|.|.
TGTGCCAGCAGTCCCCTGGTCCCCCCGGCTTTCCAAGAGACCCAGTACTTC
CASSPLVPPAFQETQYF
>TRBV6-2/TRBV6-3|TRBJ1-2|.|.
TGTGCCAGCAGTGTTGGACGGCTCTATGGCTACACCTTC
CASSVGRLYGYTF
>TRBV19|TRBJ1-1|.|.
TGTGCCAGTTTAAGGGACACCAACACTGAAGCTTTCTTT
CASLRDTNTEAFF
>TRBV2|TRBJ2-3|TRBD1|.
TGTGCCAGCAGTGCCCCGGGACAGGGGGCGCAGGGGACGCAGTATTTT
CASSAPGQGAQGTQYF
>TRBV9|TRBJ1-2|TRBD1|.
TGTGCCAGCAGCGTTTTAACAGGGGACGGCTACACCTTC
CASSVLTGDGYTF
>TRBV23-1|TRBJ2-3|TRBD2|.
TGCGCCAGCAGCCGGTCCCCGACTAGCGGAAGCACAGATACGCAGTATTTT
CASSRSPTSGSTDTQYF
>TRBV28|TRBJ1-2|.|.
TGTGCCAGCTGGGGTGGGGGCTACACCTTC
CASWGGGYTF
>TRBV24-1|TRBJ2-1|TRBD1|.
TGTGCCACCAGTGATTTGGAGGGGGCGGACAATGAGCAGTTCTTC
CATSDLEGADNEQFF
>TRBV7-9|TRBJ1-4|.|.
TGTGCCAGCAGCTCCGGGAACCAGGGGATAGGAGGTGAAAAACTGTTTTTT
CASSSGNQGIGGEKLFF